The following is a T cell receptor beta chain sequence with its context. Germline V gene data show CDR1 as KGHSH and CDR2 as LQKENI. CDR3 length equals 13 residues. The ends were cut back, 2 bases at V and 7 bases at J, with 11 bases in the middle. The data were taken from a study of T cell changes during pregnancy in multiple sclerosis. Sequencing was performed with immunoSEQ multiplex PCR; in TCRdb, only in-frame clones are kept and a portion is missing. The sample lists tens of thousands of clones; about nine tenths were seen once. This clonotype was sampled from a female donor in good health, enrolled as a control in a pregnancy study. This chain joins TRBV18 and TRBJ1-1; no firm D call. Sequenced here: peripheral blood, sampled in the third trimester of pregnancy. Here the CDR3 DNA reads TGTGCCAGCTCACCAAAGGAGCTTCTTGAAGCTTTCTTT. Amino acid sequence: CASSPKELLEAFF.